These 19 T cell receptor beta chains originate from one sample sequenced in a study of T-cell memory formation after mild COVID-19. TCRdb re-called the 5' RACE reads with MiXCR, one entry per CDR3 protein. The repertoire holds over 250,000 distinct CDR3 sequences, with about a sixth as singletons. The sample taken for sequencing was PBMCs or a T cell subset sorted from them (not recorded which). These receptors were taken from a man between 18 and 29 years old who had mild COVID-19 (a few samples of this study predate the infection). Cell type and time point are not known.

V usage is TRBV20-1 and J usage is TRBJ1-1, with D unresolved. The CDR3 runs to 14 residues. The germline V and J ends were trimmed by 0 bases and 3 bases, with 11 bases remaining between them. In germline, CDR1 is DFQATT, CDR2 SNEGSKA (reference sequence). Here the CDR3 reads CSAREKGFYTEAFF. The CDR3, as DNA: TGCAGTGCTAGAGAAAAAGGGTTTTACACTGAAGCTTTCTTT.

V and J are TRBV29-1 and TRBJ1-2; 9 nucleotides line up with TRBD1. There are 13 residues in the CDR3. After removal of 7 bases from V and 6 bases from J, the junction contained 9 bases not matched to a gene. Germline CDR1 SQVTM, CDR2 ANQGSEA. CDR3 sequence: CSGGPGQGDGYTF. Written as DNA, the CDR3 is TGCAGCGGTGGACCGGGACAGGGTGATGGCTACACCTTC.

This clonotype was recorded a few times. V gene TRBV19 combines with J gene TRBJ2-2, with D perhaps TRBD2 (5 bases). Germline V gives CDR1 LNHDA, CDR2 SQIVND (reference sequence). With 3 bases removed from V and 6 bases from J, the gap between germline ends came to 11 bases. The CDR3 is 14 residues long. CDR3 DNA: TGTGCCAGTAGTATCTCGACCGGGGCCGGGGAGCTGTTTTTT. Amino acid sequence: CASSISTGAGELFF.

The chain is built from TRBV5-6 and TRBJ1-2; tentatively, D is TRBD1 (5 bases). The CDR3 totals 13 residues. Between the trimmed V and J ends, which lost 5 bases and 5 bases, there was a span of 13 bases. Germline-derived CDR1 and CDR2 are SGHDT and YYEEEE. CDR3 protein: CASSSRQIYGYTF. The CDR3 nucleotides are TGTGCCAGCAGTTCGAGACAGATTTATGGCTACACCTTC.

In regard to this clonotype: A read error may produce the germline difference seen at one junction end. The chain couples TRBV15 to TRBJ2-2, with D possibly TRBD2 on 6 matching bases. The CDR3 has 14 amino acids. Looked up from germline, CDR1 is LNHNV and CDR2 is YYDKDF (reference sequence). Here the CDR3 reads CATRRGRGTGELCF. CDR3 in DNA: TGTGCCACCCGTCGAGGGCGGGGTACCGGGGAGCTGTGTTTT.

The chain recombines TRBV27 with TRBJ1-5; 7 bases align to TRBD1. V lost 8 bases to trimming and J lost 6 bases; unmatched junction nucleotides: 7. The CDR3 loop spans 13 amino acids. Germline V CDR1 and CDR2: MNHEY, SMNVEV (reference sequence). The CDR3 sequence: CASAYTGAQPQHF. The CDR3 DNA reads as TGTGCCAGCGCCTATACAGGGGCTCAGCCCCAGCATTTT.

In this sample, this clonotype turned up a few times. The V call is TRBV7-6, the J call TRBJ2-7, with D unclear. Trimming removed 1 base at V and 5 bases at J, with 12 bases between. The germline V gene has CDR1 SGHVS and CDR2 FNYEAQ. This CDR3 contains 14 residues. CDR3 residues: CASSLGVFSHEQYF. The CDR3, as DNA: TGTGCCAGCAGCTTAGGGGTCTTTAGCCACGAGCAGTACTTC.

The chain joins TRBV7-9 to TRBJ2-7, with D tentatively TRBD1 or TRBD2 (6 bases each). V lost 5 bases and J 7 bases, leaving 18 bases between the germline ends. Germline CDR1 and CDR2: SEHNR and FQNEAQ (reference sequence). CDR3 length equals 14 residues. CDR3 DNA sequence: TGTGCCAGCAGCCGCGAAGGGGGGATAGGGGAGCAGTACGTC. Its translation: CASSREGGIGEQYV.

This clonotype has only a few counts. CDR3: CSVGDGYNQPQHF. The CDR3 DNA reads TGCAGCGTGGGAGACGGCTACAATCAGCCCCAGCATTTT. This chain links TRBV29-1 with TRBJ1-5; D is undetermined. V was cut by 6 bases and J by 3 bases, with 12 bases left in between. There are 13 residues in the CDR3. Germline V CDR1 and CDR2: SQVTM, ANQGSEA.

CDR3 nucleotide sequence: TGTGCCAGCAGCTTAGCGACAGGGGACTACGAGCAGTACTTC. Its protein is CASSLATGDYEQYF. The V and J genes are TRBV7-2 and TRBJ2-7; 8 bases align to TRBD1. CDR1 is SGHTA, CDR2 FQGNSA, per germline. CDR3 length: 14 amino acids. After removal of 0 bases from V and 3 bases from J, the junction contained 1 base not matched to a gene. Complete variable domain (other parts from reference TRBV7-2 and TRBJ2-7): GAGVSQSPSNKVTEKGKDVELRCDPISGHTALYWYRQSLGQGLEFLIYFQGNSAPDKSGLPSDRFSAERTGGSVSTLTIQRTQQEDSAVYLCASSLATGDYEQYFGPGTRLTVT.

The gene calls are TRBV20-1 and TRBJ1-4; unclear D gene. Trimming removed 1 base from V and 5 bases from J, with 5 bases in between. The CDR3 spans 12 residues. Germline CDR1 DFQATT, CDR2 SNEGSKA (reference sequence). The CDR3 spells CSARAINEKLFF. In DNA, the CDR3 is TGCAGTGCTAGAGCGATAAATGAAAAACTGTTTTTT.

This clonotype occurred a few times. The rearrangement links TRBV10-3 to TRBJ1-2; D is undetermined. V was cut by 6 bases and J by 5 bases, with 19 bases left in between. This CDR3 is built from 15 residues. Germline-derived CDR1 and CDR2 are ENHRY and SYGVKD. The CDR3 DNA sequence: TGTGCCATCAGCCCCGACGTACGCCCAGCTTATGGCTACACCTTC. Amino acid sequence: CAISPDVRPAYGYTF.

In its sample, this clonotype was seen a few times. This rearrangement joins TRBV18 to TRBJ2-3; D is unresolved. The ends were cut back, 1 base at V and 6 bases at J, with 5 bases in the middle. This CDR3 is 12 amino acids long. Germline V gene sequence: CDR1 KGHSH, CDR2 LQKENI. CDR3 region: CASSPRHDTQYF. The CDR3 DNA follows: TGTGCCAGCTCACCACGTCACGATACGCAGTATTTT.

In this sample, this clonotype turned up a few times. The rearrangement uses TRBV20-1 and TRBJ2-7, with D possibly TRBD2 on 5 matching bases. Trimming stripped 6 bases from V and 0 bases from J, with 12 bases between. The germline CDR1 and CDR2 sequences are DFQATT and SNEGSKA (reference sequence). The length of the CDR3 is 13 residues. CDR3 nucleotides: TGCAGTGCGCCCAACCGGGGCTCCTACGAGCAGTACGTC. It specifies CSAPNRGSYEQYV.

This clonotype was picked up one time. The chain carries TRBV27 and TRBJ1-2, with D maybe TRBD1 (5 bases). From germline, CDR1 is MNHEY and CDR2 SMNVEV (reference sequence). V lost 5 bases to trimming and J lost 6 bases, with 16 bases between them. The CDR3 has 14 residues. The CDR3 here is CASSPYAGVDGYTF. CDR3 nucleotides: TGTGCCAGCAGTCCATATGCGGGGGTGGATGGCTACACCTTC.

This clonotype showed up just a few times. The V and J genes are TRBV2 and TRBJ1-5; D is undetermined. The CDR3 totals 13 residues. From germline, CDR1 is SNHLY and CDR2 FYNNEI. Trimming cost V 8 bases and J 1 base, with 9 bases left between them. DNA for the CDR3: TGTGCCAGCGGTCCGGGGAGCAATCAGCCCCAGCATTTT. This gives the protein CASGPGSNQPQHF.

This clonotype was found many times. The genes are TRBV7-6 and TRBJ2-7, with D perhaps TRBD2 (6 bases). The CDR3 covers 14 residues. The ends were cut back, 5 bases at V and 2 bases at J, with 13 bases in the middle. Looked up from germline, CDR1 is SGHVS and CDR2 is FNYEAQ. CDR3 loop: CASSRGWGAYEQYF. The CDR3 region has the DNA TGTGCCAGCAGCCGGGGGTGGGGGGCCTACGAGCAGTACTTC.

This clonotype was recorded a few times. The chain uses TRBV3-1 and TRBJ2-3, with D tentatively TRBD1 or TRBD2 (5 bases each). The CDR3 consists of 16 residues. V lost 0 bases to trimming and J lost 4 bases, with 14 bases between them. Germline values: CDR1 LGHDT, CDR2 YNNKEL (reference sequence). As DNA, the CDR3 is TGTGCCAGCAGCCAAGAAATATGGGGGTACTCAGATACGCAGTATTTT. Amino acid sequence: CASSQEIWGYSDTQYF.

This clonotype showed up just a few times. CDR3 DNA: TGCGCCAGCAGCCAGAAAACCGGGACCACCACAGATACGCAGTATTTT. It yields the protein CASSQKTGTTTDTQYF. This sequence joins TRBV4-1 and TRBJ2-3; D may be TRBD1 or TRBD2 (5 bases each). V was clipped by 3 bases and J by 2 bases, with 15 bases between them. Germline V CDR1 and CDR2: MGHRA, YSYEKL. CDR3 size: 16 residues.